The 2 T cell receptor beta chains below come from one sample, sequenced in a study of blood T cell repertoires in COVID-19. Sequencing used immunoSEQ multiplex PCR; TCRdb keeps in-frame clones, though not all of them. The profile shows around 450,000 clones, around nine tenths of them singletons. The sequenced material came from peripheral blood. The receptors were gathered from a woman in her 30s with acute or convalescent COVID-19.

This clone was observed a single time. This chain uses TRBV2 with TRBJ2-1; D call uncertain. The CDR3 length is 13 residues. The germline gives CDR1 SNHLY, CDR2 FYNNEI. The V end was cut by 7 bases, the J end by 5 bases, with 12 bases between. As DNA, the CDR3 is TGTGCCAGCAAGTGGAATCGGGACAATGAGCAGTTCTTC. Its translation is CASKWNRDNEQFF.

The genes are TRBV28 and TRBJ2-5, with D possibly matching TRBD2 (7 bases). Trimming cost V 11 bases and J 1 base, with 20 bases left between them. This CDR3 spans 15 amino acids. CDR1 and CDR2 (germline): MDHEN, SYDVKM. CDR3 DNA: TGTGCCGCTGATTCCGCGCGGGGGCTCCAAGAGACCCAGTACTTC. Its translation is CAADSARGLQETQYF.